This T cell receptor beta chain was captured in a study of blood T cell repertoires in COVID-19. Study in general: T cells, B-cell-depleted T cells, or PBMCs provided the cDNA or gDNA that served as material.

Participant ages covered roughly 18 to 89 years across 24 US areas. Using immunoSEQ multiplex PCR, the repertoire was profiled, and TCRdb retains in-frame clones only, with some absent. The profile shows 200,000 to 300,000 clones, about 90% of them singletons. The CDR3 extends over 16 amino acids. Germline lookup yields CDR1 MNHEY and CDR2 SMNVEV (reference sequence). V lost 0 bases, J lost 8 bases, and 16 bases lay in between. Material: PBMCs or T cells enriched from blood (not recorded which). The source of this sequence is a young woman with acute COVID-19. The chain employs TRBV27 and TRBJ1-4, with D hard to call. The CDR3 loop is CASSLSWAGRKEKLFF. The CDR3 DNA reads TGTGCCAGCAGTTTATCCTGGGCGGGCAGAAAAGAAAAACTGTTTTTT.